The T cell receptor beta chain under discussion was sequenced for a study of shared clonotypes between healthy human individuals. Whole-study results and caveats: Estimated richness values were generally larger in naive subsets than in memory subsets. A handful of donors shared about 5% of their naive CD4 clonotypes.

The material for each subset, its genomic DNA, was split evenly across several immunoSEQ plates. The method was immunoSEQ multiplex PCR; TCRdb's version includes in-frame clones alone and lacks a portion of them. The sample has around 700,000 clones, 72% seen once. As to this clone: Its specificity is not known.

V gave up 7 bases and J gave up 2 bases, with 11 bases separating them. This CDR3 is 13 amino acids long. CDR1 is MNHEY and CDR2 is SVGAGI in the germline V gene. The chain is built from TRBV6-5 and TRBJ1-1; D is uncertain. Sequencing was carried out using memory CD4+ T cells sorted from blood. The subset was: CD45RA-negative fraction. The TCR comes from a woman aged 25 to 39 in good health. CDR3 protein: CASNRGLNTEAFF. CDR3 nucleotide sequence: TGTGCCAGCAACCGCGGCCTAAACACTGAAGCTTTCTTT.